The present T cell receptor beta chain was sequenced within a study of T cell responses to AZD1222 COVID-19 vaccine. Notes on the study in general: The span of vaccine-associated CD4 TCRs extended across spike, with dominance at 160-218 and 743-854. Females outnumbered males among donors, who were mostly white British; clonal diversity was possibly underestimated. Only after the peak T cell response were repertoires sampled.

CDR1 is MNHNS, CDR2 SASEGT, per germline. V shed 0 bases, J shed 4 bases, and the junction held 10 bases outside the gene matches. The CDR3 spans 18 residues. Some clones are missing from TCRdb's copy, which holds only in-frame ones; the method was immunoSEQ multiplex PCR. The top ten hold 1% to 1.5% of the sample, which has about 210,000 clones, 92% seen once. In this sample, this clone turned up once. The antigen is not known. V usage is TRBV6-1 and J usage is TRBJ2-5, with 11 bases aligning to TRBD2. Specimen: peripheral blood, collected on day 0 of AZD1222 vaccination. This receptor was taken from an adult in good health. The CDR3: CASSEALIAGGRGETQYF. In DNA form, the CDR3 reads TGTGCCAGCAGTGAAGCCCTGATAGCGGGGGGGCGCGGAGAGACCCAGTACTTC.